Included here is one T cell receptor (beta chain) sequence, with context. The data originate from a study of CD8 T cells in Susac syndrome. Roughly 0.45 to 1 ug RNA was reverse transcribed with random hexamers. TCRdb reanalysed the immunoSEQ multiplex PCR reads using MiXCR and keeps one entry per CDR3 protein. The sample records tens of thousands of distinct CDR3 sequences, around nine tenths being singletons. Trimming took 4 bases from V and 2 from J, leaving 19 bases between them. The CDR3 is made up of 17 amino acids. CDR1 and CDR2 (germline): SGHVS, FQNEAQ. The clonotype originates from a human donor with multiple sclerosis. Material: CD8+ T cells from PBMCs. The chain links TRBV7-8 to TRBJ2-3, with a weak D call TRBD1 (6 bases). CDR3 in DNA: TGTGCCAGCAGCTCTCCCAAACCAGGGGCCCCCACAGATACGCAGTATTTT. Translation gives CASSSPKPGAPTDTQYF.